This TCR beta chain was recovered during a study of graft-versus-host responses after intestinal transplantation. At the level of the study: Each recipient received a multivisceral, liver-intestinal, or isolated intestinal graft. General study results and limits: Present in recipient marrow, GvH clones included some that appeared first in ileum or blood.

V shed 0 bases and J shed 4 bases, with 6 bases lying between them. The CDR3 extends over 14 amino acids. In germline, CDR1 is MNHNY, CDR2 SVGAGI (reference sequence). Of note for this clone: What it recognizes is unknown.

Repertoires were generated with immunoSEQ multiplex PCR, while TCRdb's copy carries only in-frame clones and drops some. The sample yields fewer than 120,000 clones, about 94% seen once. The receptor comes from a human donor who received an intestinal transplant. This chain connects TRBV6-6 to TRBJ2-2, with a weak D call TRBD2 (6 bases). Material: unstimulated CD8+ T cells sorted from spleen or lymph node cells, obtained before intestinal transplant. The CDR3 is CASSYSTSTGELFF. The DNA of the CDR3 is TGTGCCAGCAGTTACTCGACTAGCACCGGGGAGCTGTTTTTT.